This T cell receptor (beta chain) is drawn from a study of PD-L1 blockade in urothelial cancer. About the research overall: About 85% of the roughly 29 patients were men whose urothelial cancer was bladder-origin. Of prior chemotherapy regimens, patients had received between 0 and 3. The study's findings and limits: Sub-median blood TCR clonality before treatment predicted longer survival.

A note on this clone: Its antigen is currently unknown.

Time point described: peripheral blood 6 weeks after treatment start. The repertoire was sequenced with immunoSEQ multiplex PCR; TCRdb's copy has only in-frame clones and lacks some. The data contain roughly 110,000 clones, roughly 90% of them singletons. This CDR3 comprises 15 residues. CDR1 and CDR2 (germline): SGHAT, FQNNGV. The germline V and J ends were trimmed by 2 bases and 0 bases, with 8 bases remaining between them. The source of this sequence is a man aged 60 to 69 with urothelial cancer. The starting material was PBMCs, obtained around atezolizumab (anti-PD-L1) treatment. The chain couples TRBV11-2 to TRBJ2-1; D is unclear. The CDR3 protein is CASSLMQISYNEQFF. In DNA form, the CDR3 reads TGTGCCAGCAGCTTAATGCAGATCTCCTACAATGAGCAGTTCTTC. The whole variable domain, filled in from reference TRBV11-2 and TRBJ2-1, reads EAGVAQSPRYKIIEKRQSVAFWCNPISGHATLYWYQQILGQGPKLLIQFQNNGVVDDSQLPKDRFSAERLKGVDSTLKIQPAKLEDSAVYLCASSLMQISYNEQFFGPGTRLTVL.